This TCR beta chain came from a study of early T cells in non-severe SARS-CoV-2 infection. Overall study: RNA in bulk from unsorted whole blood was sequenced, and chains were unpaired.

Attachment of unique molecular identifiers to individual cDNA molecules was performed. TCRdb independently ran MiXCR on the 5' RACE reads; one entry per CDR3 protein. The table includes about 60,000 distinct CDR3 sequences, roughly an eighth detected once. Germline V CDR1 and CDR2: SGHRS, YFSETQ. CDR3 length: 15 amino acids. The V end was cut by 4 bases, the J end by 4 bases, with 15 bases between. Whole-study results and caveats: Anti-spike CD8 specificities were favored by VDJdb matching, whose results missed private and CD4 specificities.

This clonotype was recorded many times. Its target is unknown. Sample: whole blood. The chain joins TRBV5-1 to TRBJ2-1; D remains unclear. The source is an adult who was a healthcare worker with PCR-confirmed SARS-CoV-2 infection or an uninfected control (not recorded which). CDR3 coding DNA: TGCGCCAGCAGCAATGGTCCGAACCAGTACAATGAGCAGTTCTTC. Its translation is CASSNGPNQYNEQFF.